These 32 T cell receptor beta chains originate from one sample sequenced in a study of blood T cells in healthy people across ages. Together with a sample-barcoded 5' primer, a J-beta primer mix was included in a second PCR lasting about 6 to 12 cycles. TCRdb processed the 5' RACE reads anew with MiXCR; each CDR3 protein has one entry. The sample yields around 940,000 distinct CDR3 sequences, 45% to 60% seen once. The source material was blood. Receptors were obtained from a woman between 55 and 75 years old in good health.

This CDR3 is CASSKTAPGNQPQHF. The CDR3 DNA reads TGTGCCAGCAGCAAGACCGCCCCTGGCAATCAGCCCCAGCATTTT. The V gene is TRBV7-9, the J gene TRBJ1-5; D call uncertain. The germline V and J ends were trimmed by 5 bases and 2 bases, with 13 bases remaining between them. This CDR3 has 15 amino acids. Germline-derived CDR1 and CDR2 are SEHNR and FQNEAQ (reference sequence).

This clonotype has just a few counts. The rearrangement uses TRBV5-1 and TRBJ2-7; tentatively, D is TRBD1 (5 bases). The CDR3 loop spans 15 amino acids. With 0 bases removed from V and 3 bases from J, the gap between germline ends came to 13 bases. The V gene's germline CDR1 is SGHRS and CDR2 YFSETQ. CDR3 sequence reads: CASSLGGQLLYEQYF. In nucleotides, the CDR3 is TGCGCCAGCAGCTTGGGGGGCCAATTACTCTACGAGCAGTACTTC.

This rearrangement joins TRBV20-1 to TRBJ2-4, with D uncertain. The assigned J gene may be wrong: the sequence end matches TRBJ2-5 better. The germline gives CDR1 DFQATT, CDR2 SNEGSKA (reference sequence). The CDR3 has 11 residues. The CDR3 region has the DNA TGCAGTGCTGAGGTACAAGAGACCCAGTACTTC. Translating gives CSAEVQETQYF.

Remarks on this clonotype: The junction departs from germline at one end; a sequencing error may be responsible. V gene TRBV6-1 combines with J gene TRBJ1-2; no clear D. CDR3 length: 12 amino acids. Germline-derived CDR1 and CDR2 are MNHNS and SASEGT. The CDR3 protein is CASREGRYGYTF. CDR3 DNA: TGTGCCAGCCGTGAAGGGAGATACGGCTACACCTTC.

This clonotype came up a few times. The chain is built from TRBV7-2 and TRBJ2-1; 11 bases match TRBD2. This CDR3 is built from 18 residues. The ends lost 3 bases at V and 3 bases at J; junction bases unmatched: 10. Per germline, CDR1 SGHTA and CDR2 FQGNSA. The CDR3 bases are TGTGCCAGCAGCTTTCCCCGCCAGGGACTAGCGGTCTACAATGAGCAGTTCTTC. Encoded protein: CASSFPRQGLAVYNEQFF.

This clonotype appeared a few times. The rearrangement joins TRBV11-2 to TRBJ2-7; possibly TRBD2 for D (6 bases). Trimming shortened V by 1 base and J by 3 bases, and 13 bases separated the two germline ends. The CDR3 loop spans 15 amino acids. Per the germline V gene, CDR1 is SGHAT and CDR2 is FQNNGV. DNA of the CDR3: TGTGCCAGCAGCTTAGGTGGGGGGTTGGGCTACGAGCAGTACTTC. This codes for CASSLGGGLGYEQYF.

Only a few counts were recorded for this clonotype. The chain is built from TRBV29-1 and TRBJ2-3; D remains ambiguous. Germline V gene data show CDR1 as SQVTM and CDR2 as ANQGSEA. There are 12 residues in the CDR3. V was cut by 6 bases and J by 5 bases, with 12 bases left in between. The CDR3 sequence: CSVDLEVDTQYF. CDR3 DNA sequence: TGCAGCGTCGATCTAGAAGTAGATACGCAGTATTTT.

This clonotype was found once. Sequence at one end of the junction differs from germline and may be a read error. This rearrangement joins TRBV4-2 to TRBJ2-1, with D possibly called TRBD1 or TRBD2 (5 bases each). This CDR3 comprises 12 residues. The germline CDR1 and CDR2 sequences are LGHNA and YNFKEQ. In nucleotides, the CDR3 is TGTGCCAGCAGCAAAGACGGGGCTGAGCAGTTCTTC. Translated: CASSKDGAEQFF.

The chain carries TRBV7-2 and TRBJ2-1; TRBD2 matches 7 bases. The CDR3 is 17 amino acids. With 3 bases clipped from V and 4 bases from J, the junction kept 12 bases outside the gene matches. Germline V gene sequence: CDR1 SGHTA, CDR2 FQGNSA. DNA for the CDR3: TGTGCCAGCAGCTTTCAGGGTCGTAGCGGGCCTTACAATGAGCAGTTCTTC. Its protein is CASSFQGRSGPYNEQFF.

This CDR3 is CASSLVQGETQYF. CDR3 in DNA: TGTGCCAGCAGCTTAGTTCAGGGGGAGACCCAGTACTTC. This chain links TRBV7-2 with TRBJ2-5; a weak D match, TRBD1 (6 bases). The CDR3 extends over 13 amino acids. The germline CDR1 and CDR2 sequences are SGHTA and FQGNSA. V gave up 1 base and J gave up 5 bases, with 8 bases separating them.

The J gene is TRBJ1-2, the V gene TRBV20-1; 7 nucleotides match TRBD1. CDR3 length: 14 amino acids. Germline V gene sequence: CDR1 DFQATT, CDR2 SNEGSKA (reference sequence). V gave up 3 bases and J gave up 4 bases; unmatched junction bases: 8. The CDR3 DNA follows: TGCAGTGCTAGCCCCCGGGACAGAGTCTATGGCTACACCTTC. Protein sequence: CSASPRDRVYGYTF.

The chain carries TRBV7-2 and TRBJ1-6; 10 bases fit TRBD1. Looked up from germline, CDR1 is SGHTA and CDR2 is FQGNSA. The CDR3 consists of 14 residues. V lost 4 bases and J lost 10; bases outside the gene matches: 4. CDR3 nucleotides: TGTGCCAGCAGCTCCGGGACAGGGGTGTCACCCCTCCACTTT. It yields the protein CASSSGTGVSPLHF.

J is TRBJ2-2 and V is TRBV2; 7 bases line up with TRBD1. The CDR3 is 14 residues long. Germline V gene lookup returns CDR1 SNHLY and CDR2 FYNNEI. V shed 8 bases and J 4 bases; nucleotides not matched to a gene: 7. CDR3 loop: CASHPGTATGELFF. CDR3 bases: TGTGCCAGCCACCCGGGGACAGCCACCGGGGAGCTGTTTTTT.

This clonotype came up a few times. This chain joins TRBV27 and TRBJ2-2; no clear D gene. CDR3 length equals 12 residues. In germline, CDR1 is MNHEY, CDR2 SMNVEV (reference sequence). Trimming took off 4 bases at V and 5 bases at J, with 5 bases between the two ends. CDR3 coding DNA: TGTGCCAGCAGTTCCGGTACCGGGGAGCTGTTTTTT. Amino acids: CASSSGTGELFF.

The chain carries TRBV7-2 and TRBJ2-4, with 9 bases matching TRBD1. CDR3 length equals 19 residues. Germline loops: CDR1 SGHTA, CDR2 FQGNSA. V lost 1 base, J lost 0 bases, and 10 bases stayed unmatched. DNA for the CDR3: TGTGCCAGCAGCTTAGTGGGGACAGGGTTCGACCTAGCCAAAAACATTCAGTACTTC. Residues: CASSLVGTGFDLAKNIQYF.

This chain joins TRBV24-1 and TRBJ1-2, with 12 bases identical to TRBD1. This CDR3 is 15 amino acids long. The V gene end was trimmed by 4 bases and the J gene end by 4 bases; junction bases not matched to a gene: 3. Germline loops: CDR1 KGHDR, CDR2 SFDVKD. CDR3 bases: TGTGCCACCAGTGAAGGGACAGGGGGCTTCTATGGCTACACCTTC. Amino acids: CATSEGTGGFYGYTF.

In the case of this clonotype: A read error may explain this, as a much larger clone is one base away. CDR3 sequence reads: CSGRQGGTGTQYF. CDR3 DNA: TGCAGCGGTCGACAGGGAGGCACAGGTACGCAGTATTTT. V is TRBV29-1 and J is TRBJ2-3; D possibly corresponds to TRBD1 (7 bases). Germline-derived CDR1 and CDR2 are SQVTM and ANQGSEA. This CDR3 contains 13 residues.

The chain couples TRBV29-1 to TRBJ2-2; D might be TRBD2 (6 bases). The CDR3 is made up of 12 amino acids. The V gene lost 3 bases and the J gene lost 7 bases, with 9 bases spanning the gap. The germline V gene encodes CDR1 SQVTM and CDR2 ANQGSEA. CDR3 sequence: CSVDGGIGELFF. CDR3 nucleotides: TGCAGCGTTGATGGGGGGATCGGGGAGCTGTTTTTT.

This clonotype was observed a few times. The CDR3 region has the DNA TGTGCCAGCAGCTTAAGGGGACTCCCCAACTACGAGCAGTACTTC. It encodes CASSLRGLPNYEQYF. This sequence joins TRBV7-8 and TRBJ2-7, with TRBD2 as a possible D gene (6 bases). Between the trimmed V and J ends, which lost 2 bases and 3 bases, there was a span of 14 bases. CDR1 and CDR2 (germline): SGHVS, FQNEAQ. This CDR3 has 15 amino acids. The full variable domain, rest sourced from reference TRBV7-8 and TRBJ2-7, is GAGVSQSPRYKVAKRGQDVALRCDPISGHVSLFWYQQALGQGPEFLTYFQNEAQLDKSGLPSDRFFAERPEGSVSTLKIQRTQQEDSAVYLCASSLRGLPNYEQYFGPGTRLTVT.

The rearrangement joins TRBV5-1 to TRBJ2-1, with TRBD2 identical over 12 bases. Trimming at V came to 0 bases and at J to 6 bases, leaving 4 bases not matched to a gene. CDR3 length: 16 residues. CDR1 SGHRS and CDR2 YFSETQ come from the germline V gene. CDR3 sequence: CASSLDLAGGPNEQFF. The CDR3 coding sequence is TGCGCCAGCAGCTTGGACCTAGCGGGAGGGCCCAATGAGCAGTTCTTC.

The chain carries TRBV4-2 and TRBJ1-6; D is unresolved. CDR3 length: 19 amino acids. Per the germline V gene, CDR1 is LGHNA and CDR2 is YNFKEQ. Trimming left V 1 base short and J 7 bases short, with 23 bases between. DNA for the CDR3: TGTGCCAGCAGCCAAGCCCTTGTGAGTTATGGAGGGTCGAATTCACCCCTCCACTTT. This codes for CASSQALVSYGGSNSPLHF.

This chain links TRBV28 with TRBJ1-5; tentatively, D is TRBD1 (5 bases). Germline CDR1 and CDR2: MDHEN and SYDVKM. The CDR3 totals 16 residues. The ends were cut back, 5 bases at V and 1 base at J, with 15 bases in the middle. CDR3 nucleotide sequence: TGTGCCAGCAGTACCCCGATAAAGGGGAGCAATCAGCCCCAGCATTTT. Its translation: CASSTPIKGSNQPQHF.

This clonotype has only a few counts. The rearrangement links TRBV7-2 to TRBJ2-1, with 7 bases matching TRBD1. The CDR3 loop spans 18 amino acids. After removal of 5 bases from V and 2 bases from J, the junction contained 15 bases not matched to a gene. Germline assignment: CDR1 SGHTA and CDR2 FQGNSA. In DNA form, the CDR3 reads TGTGCCAGCAGCCGCAACGTAGCCCGCAGGGGGACCTACAATGAGCAGTTCTTC. Its protein is CASSRNVARRGTYNEQFF.

This clonotype was seen at least ten times. The chain combines TRBV6-5 with TRBJ1-4; D unresolved. CDR3 length: 13 amino acids. Per germline, CDR1 MNHEY and CDR2 SVGAGI. Trimming removed 2 bases from V and 8 bases from J, with 9 bases in between. The CDR3 DNA sequence: TGTGCCAGCAGTTACAAGGTTGGCGAAAAACTGTTTTTT. Protein: CASSYKVGEKLFF.

CDR3 loop: CASSEGHRNTEAFF. CDR3 coding DNA: TGTGCCAGCAGCGAGGGACACCGGAACACTGAAGCTTTCTTT. This chain joins TRBV4-2 and TRBJ1-1; possibly TRBD1 for D (6 bases). CDR3 length: 14 amino acids. Deletions cut 5 bases from V and 1 base from J, with 11 bases between. CDR1 is LGHNA and CDR2 is YNFKEQ in the germline V gene.

V usage is TRBV15 and J usage is TRBJ2-6; no firm D call. Trimming stripped 0 bases from V and 2 bases from J, with 11 bases between. The CDR3 has 17 residues. From germline, CDR1 is LNHNV and CDR2 YYDKDF (reference sequence). CDR3: CATSRDKSGPGANVLTF. DNA of the CDR3: TGTGCCACCAGCAGAGATAAGAGTGGACCTGGGGCCAACGTCCTGACTTTC.

A remark on this clonotype: Since a much larger clone is just one base distant, this may be a read error. The V and J genes are TRBV29-1 and TRBJ2-5, with 10 positions matching TRBD1. Germline V CDR1 and CDR2: SQVTM, ANQGSEA. The CDR3 totals 14 residues. J lost 11 bases, V lost 3 bases, and 12 bases had no gene match. The CDR3 bases are TGCAGCGTTGATCTTCGGACAGGGGGTAATGAGCAGTACTTC. Translation gives CSVDLRTGGNEQYF.

The V and J genes are TRBV28 and TRBJ1-2; D gene uncertain. There are 16 residues in the CDR3. V lost 1 base and J lost 3, with 15 bases in between. The germline gives CDR1 MDHEN, CDR2 SYDVKM. Written as DNA, the CDR3 is TGTGCCAGCAGTTTATTCCCGAAAGGGAAGTACTATGGCTACACCTTC. Protein: CASSLFPKGKYYGYTF.

This clonotype came up many times. The chain has TRBV10-3 and TRBJ2-3; D may be TRBD2 (7 bases). Germline assignment: CDR1 ENHRY and CDR2 SYGVKD. With 5 bases removed from V and 2 bases from J, the gap between germline ends came to 17 bases. This CDR3 region has 16 residues. The CDR3 loop is CAISRGAAGTTDTQYF. The CDR3 DNA sequence: TGTGCCATCAGTAGGGGGGCAGCGGGAACCACAGATACGCAGTATTTT.

The J gene is TRBJ2-7, the V gene TRBV29-1; 7 positions match TRBD1. Looked up from germline, CDR1 is SQVTM and CDR2 is ANQGSEA. This CDR3 contains 14 residues. Trimming at V came to 4 bases and at J to 3 bases, leaving 9 bases not matched to a gene. The CDR3 loop is CSVANTGVDYEQYF. CDR3 coding DNA: TGCAGCGTTGCAAACACAGGGGTTGACTACGAGCAGTACTTC.

The table lists this clonotype with a few counts. The chain carries TRBV12-3 or TRBV12-4 and TRBJ2-3; no firm D call. The V end was cut by 6 bases, the J end by 1 base, with 11 bases between. The CDR3 runs 14 residues. DNA for the CDR3: TGTGCCAGCAGCTTCGTGAAGCGCACAGATACGCAGTATTTT. It translates to CASSFVKRTDTQYF.

This chain uses TRBV29-1 with TRBJ1-2; D is perhaps TRBD1 (6 bases). V gave up 1 base and J gave up 9 bases, with 9 bases separating them. The CDR3 spans 11 residues. Germline CDR1 and CDR2: SQVTM and ANQGSEA. Written as DNA, the CDR3 is TGCAGCGTTGAAGGTCAGGGGAGCTACACCTTC. Protein product: CSVEGQGSYTF.